What follows describes a single T cell receptor beta chain. At one end the junction does not follow the germline gene, possibly because of a read error. In the original analysis: Estimation of nucleated cell counts was performed using reference gene primer amplification. Profiling relied on immunoSEQ multiplex PCR, and the TCRdb table lists in-frame clones only, not all of them. V and J calls plus clone size are reproduced from that table; the DNA served to infer D and trimming. This table has about 410,000 clones, about 91% appearing once. The sample comes from a study of blood T cell repertoires in COVID-19. Background on the study: Sites across the United States, Italy and Spain contributed samples from acute and convalescent COVID-19. PBMCs, B-cell-depleted T cells, or T cells provided the cDNA or gDNA that made up the material.

Germline assignment: CDR1 MDHEN and CDR2 SYDVKM. This CDR3 has 12 residues. Patients in Seattle were enrolled during active infection, then followed longitudinally. The rearrangement uses TRBV28 and TRBJ1-1; D perhaps matches TRBD1 (5 bases). Sequencing input: peripheral blood. This TCR was recovered from a woman in her forties with COVID-19, enrolled during active disease. The CDR3 protein is CASSLGRGIFLF. The CDR3 DNA is TGTGCCAGCAGTTTGGGGAGGGGAATCTTTCTCTTT.